The present T cell receptor (beta chain) was sequenced within a study of response to subunit inactivated influenza vaccine. Broader study findings: The authors proposed limited new T cell recruitment per seasonal influenza vaccination.

MiXCR was run by TCRdb on the RT-PCR reads, yielding one entry per CDR3 protein. The sample records 490,000 or so distinct CDR3 sequences, 6.5% to 8% being singletons. This clonotype was seen at least ten times. Its target is not known. The receptor was derived from a man between 50 and 69 years old who received an inactivated influenza vaccine. The material was PBMCs from blood, obtained around 25 months after vaccination.

CDR3 loop: CASSLGQSPNYNSPLHF. The CDR3 DNA reads TGTGCCAGCAGCTTGGGACAGTCCCCCAACTATAATTCACCCCTCCACTTT. The rearrangement uses TRBV5-5 and TRBJ1-6, with D maybe TRBD1 (5 bases). The CDR3 is made up of 17 amino acids. Trimming pared 0 bases from V and 3 bases from J, leaving 13 bases between. Per germline, CDR1 SGHKS and CDR2 YYEKEE (reference sequence).